These T cell receptor beta chains were read from a single sample in a study of T-cell memory formation after mild COVID-19. TCRdb independently ran MiXCR on the 5' RACE reads; one entry per CDR3 protein. Here the sample spans hundreds of thousands of distinct CDR3 sequences, 15% to 19% being singletons. The specimen sequenced was PBMCs or a T cell subset sorted from them (not recorded which). Source of these receptors: an adult woman who had mild COVID-19 (a few samples of this study predate the infection). Cell type and time point are not known. Each CDR3 is given with its conserved first and last residue. D genes are given only for firm matches. Only some rows state a clone size, as once, few, many or a class for expanded clones.

v_gene: TRBV27; abundance: few; d_gene: NA; j_gene: TRBJ2-2; CDR3aa: CASSRQGGFGGELFF; CDR3nt: TGTGCCAGCAGTAGACAGGGAGGTTTTGGCGGGGAGCTGTTTTTT
v_gene: TRBV25-1; abundance: NA; d_gene: TRBD1; j_gene: TRBJ1-6; CDR3aa: CASSDTSGGNSPLHF; CDR3nt: TGTGCCAGCAGTGATACGTCAGGGGGTAATTCACCCCTCCACTTT
v_gene: TRBV6-1; abundance: NA; d_gene: TRBD1; j_gene: TRBJ2-2; CDR3aa: CASSESMGRGTGELFF; CDR3nt: TGTGCCAGCAGTGAAAGTATGGGCAGGGGGACCGGGGAGCTGTTTTTT
v_gene: TRBV14; abundance: few; d_gene: TRBD1; j_gene: TRBJ2-1; CDR3aa: CASSRYAGTGSYNEQFF; CDR3nt: TGTGCCAGCAGCCGGTATGCCGGGACAGGGAGTTACAATGAGCAGTTCTTC
v_gene: TRBV6-5; abundance: NA; d_gene: NA; j_gene: TRBJ1-2; CDR3aa: CASSDQTTKNGGYTF; CDR3nt: TGTGCCAGCAGCGACCAGACTACTAAGAACGGAGGCTACACCTTC
v_gene: TRBV30; abundance: NA; d_gene: NA; j_gene: TRBJ1-1; CDR3aa: CAWSGLGLPEAFF; CDR3nt: TGTGCCTGGAGTGGCCTAGGTCTCCCTGAAGCTTTCTTT
v_gene: TRBV20-1; abundance: few; d_gene: TRBD2; j_gene: TRBJ2-1; CDR3aa: CSAPPPSGRYNEQFF; CDR3nt: TGCAGTGCTCCCCCGCCTAGCGGAAGATACAATGAGCAGTTCTTC
v_gene: TRBV5-6; abundance: NA; d_gene: TRBD2; j_gene: TRBJ2-3; CDR3aa: CASRLAEGTTQYF; CDR3nt: TGTGCCAGCCGACTAGCGGAGGGGACTACGCAGTATTTT
v_gene: TRBV29-1; abundance: NA; d_gene: TRBD2; j_gene: TRBJ2-1; CDR3aa: CSAVEDLAGYNEQFF; CDR3nt: TGCAGCGCTGTGGAGGATTTAGCGGGATACAATGAGCAGTTCTTC
v_gene: TRBV18; abundance: few; d_gene: NA; j_gene: TRBJ2-7; CDR3aa: CASSLGKGTEQYF; CDR3nt: TGTGCCAGCTCACTCGGTAAAGGGACGGAGCAGTACTTC
v_gene: TRBV19; abundance: many; d_gene: TRBD1; j_gene: TRBJ1-2; CDR3aa: CASSTTGGASNYGYTF; CDR3nt: TGTGCCAGTAGTACGACAGGGGGCGCGTCCAACTATGGCTACACCTTC
v_gene: TRBV5-1; abundance: NA; d_gene: NA; j_gene: TRBJ2-3; CDR3aa: CASSPEPTSTDTQYF; CDR3nt: TGCGCCAGCAGCCCGGAACCTACAAGCACAGATACGCAGTATTTT
v_gene: TRBV7-2; abundance: few; d_gene: NA; j_gene: TRBJ1-1; CDR3aa: CASSNQGNTEAFF; CDR3nt: TGTGCCAGCAGCAACCAGGGGAACACTGAAGCTTTCTTT
v_gene: TRBV7-9; abundance: NA; d_gene: TRBD2; j_gene: TRBJ2-3; CDR3aa: CASSRILAGDTQYF; CDR3nt: TGTGCCAGCAGCCGGATACTAGCGGGAGATACGCAGTATTTT
v_gene: TRBV28; abundance: NA; d_gene: TRBD1; j_gene: TRBJ2-6; CDR3aa: CASSLQTGAMTSGANVLTF; CDR3nt: TGTGCCAGCAGTTTGCAGACAGGGGCCATGACATCTGGGGCCAACGTCCTGACTTTC
v_gene: TRBV6-5; abundance: NA; d_gene: NA; j_gene: TRBJ2-7; CDR3aa: CASSPPGTFSYEQYF; CDR3nt: TGTGCCAGCAGTCCACCCGGGACGTTCTCCTACGAGCAGTACTTC
v_gene: TRBV18; abundance: NA; d_gene: TRBD2; j_gene: TRBJ2-2; CDR3aa: CASSPRTSGGTNTGELFF; CDR3nt: TGTGCCAGCTCACCTCGGACTAGCGGGGGAACGAACACCGGGGAGCTGTTTTTT